Listed here are 5 T cell receptor beta chains from one sample, sequenced in a study of graft-versus-host responses after intestinal transplantation. This table comes from immunoSEQ multiplex PCR, and its TCRdb copy is limited to in-frame clones, with some not included. The sample has some 100,000 clones; about 93% are singletons. Their cognate antigens are unknown. The source material was unstimulated CD8+ T cells sorted from spleen or lymph node cells, sampled before transplant. The receptor source for this set is a human donor who was the organ donor for an intestinal transplant.

The chain links TRBV19 to TRBJ2-3, with 10 nucleotides matching TRBD1. V was clipped by 8 bases and J by 5 bases; unmatched bases: 4. The germline CDR1 and CDR2 sequences are LNHDA and SQIVND (reference sequence). The CDR3 length is 13 residues. This CDR3 is CASWDRGRDTQYF. The CDR3 region has the DNA TGTGCCAGTTGGGACAGGGGAAGAGATACGCAGTATTTT.

This sequence joins TRBV10-2 and TRBJ2-7, with 7 bases that match TRBD1. With V trimmed by 2 bases and J by 5 bases, 3 bases remained unmatched. The CDR3 runs 13 residues. CDR1 WSHSY and CDR2 SAAADI come from the germline V gene. This chain's CDR3 is CASSETGAHEQYF. CDR3 bases: TGCGCCAGCAGTGAGACAGGGGCCCACGAGCAGTACTTC.

The chain couples TRBV6-1 to TRBJ1-2, with 10 bases fitting TRBD1. CDR1 MNHNS and CDR2 SASEGT come from the germline V gene. This CDR3 has 15 amino acids. J lost 2 bases, V lost 6 bases, and 6 bases had no gene match. CDR3 loop: CASSGTGAFNYGYTF. The CDR3 coding sequence is TGTGCCAGCAGCGGGACAGGGGCCTTCAACTATGGCTACACCTTC.

This chain joins TRBV4-3 and TRBJ2-3, with 8 bases fitting TRBD2. The CDR3 length is 19 residues. Germline V gene sequence: CDR1 LGHNA, CDR2 YSLEER. Trimming cost V 4 bases and J 2 bases; bases outside gene matches: 17. CDR3 bases: TGCGCCAGCAGCCTCTGGGGAAGAGCGGGAGACCCAGCCACAGATACGCAGTATTTT. Encoded protein: CASSLWGRAGDPATDTQYF.

The V and J genes are TRBV6-6 and TRBJ2-3, with D perhaps matching TRBD1 (6 bases). CDR3 length equals 15 residues. V was shortened by 7 bases and J by 6 bases, with 20 bases between the two germline ends. Germline V gene data show CDR1 as MNHNY and CDR2 as SVGAGI (reference sequence). Here the CDR3 reads CASNRDPAPGDTQYF. The CDR3, as DNA: TGTGCCAGCAACAGGGACCCCGCCCCAGGGGATACGCAGTATTTT.